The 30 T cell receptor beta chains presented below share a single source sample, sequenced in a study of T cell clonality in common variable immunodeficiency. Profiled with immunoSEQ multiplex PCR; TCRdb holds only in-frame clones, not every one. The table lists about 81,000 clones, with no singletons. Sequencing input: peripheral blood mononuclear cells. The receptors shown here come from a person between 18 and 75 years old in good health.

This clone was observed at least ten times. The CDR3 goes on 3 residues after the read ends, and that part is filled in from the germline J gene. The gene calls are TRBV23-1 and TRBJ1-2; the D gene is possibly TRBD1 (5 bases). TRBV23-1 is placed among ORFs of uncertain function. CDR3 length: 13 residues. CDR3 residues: CASSLLRRGGYTF. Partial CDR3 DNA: TGCGCCAGCAGTCTCCTTCGGAGGGGCGGC.

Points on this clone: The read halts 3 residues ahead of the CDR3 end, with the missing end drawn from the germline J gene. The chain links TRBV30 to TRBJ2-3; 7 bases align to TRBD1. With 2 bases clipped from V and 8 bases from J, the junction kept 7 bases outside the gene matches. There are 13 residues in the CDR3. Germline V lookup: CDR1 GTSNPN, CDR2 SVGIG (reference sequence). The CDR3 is CAWSSPGGATQYF. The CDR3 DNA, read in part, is TGTGCCTGGAGTTCGCCAGGGGGAGCTACG.

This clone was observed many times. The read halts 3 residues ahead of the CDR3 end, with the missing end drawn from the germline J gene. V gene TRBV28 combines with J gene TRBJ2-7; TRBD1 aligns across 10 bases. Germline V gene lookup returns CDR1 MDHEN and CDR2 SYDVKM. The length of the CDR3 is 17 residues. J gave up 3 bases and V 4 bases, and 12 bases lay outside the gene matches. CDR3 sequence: CASSSEMWDRGYYEQYF. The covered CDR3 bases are TGTGCCAGCAGTTCAGAAATGTGGGACAGGGGTTACTACGAG.

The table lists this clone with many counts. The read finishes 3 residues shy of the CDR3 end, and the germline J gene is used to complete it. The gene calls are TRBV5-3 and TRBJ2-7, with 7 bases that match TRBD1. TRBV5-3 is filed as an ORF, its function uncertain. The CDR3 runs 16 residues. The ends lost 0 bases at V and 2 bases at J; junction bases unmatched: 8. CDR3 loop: CARSLASTGTTYEQYF. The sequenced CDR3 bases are TGTGCCAGAAGCTTGGCCTCGACAGGGACCACCTACGAG.

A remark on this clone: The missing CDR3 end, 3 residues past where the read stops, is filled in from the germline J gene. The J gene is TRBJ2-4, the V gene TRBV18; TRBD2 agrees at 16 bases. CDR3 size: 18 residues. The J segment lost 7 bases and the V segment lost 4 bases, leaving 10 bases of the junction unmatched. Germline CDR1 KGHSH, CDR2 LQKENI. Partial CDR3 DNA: TGTGCCAGCTCACTCCTCCCGGGACTAGCGGGAGGGGATAACATT. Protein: CASSLLPGLAGGDNI. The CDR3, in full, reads CASSLLPGLAGGDNIQYF.

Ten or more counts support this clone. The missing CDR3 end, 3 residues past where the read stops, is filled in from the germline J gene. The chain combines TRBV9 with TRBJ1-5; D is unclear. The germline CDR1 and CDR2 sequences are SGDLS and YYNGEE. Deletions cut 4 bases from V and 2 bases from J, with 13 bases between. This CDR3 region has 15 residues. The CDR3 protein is CASSPQASGNQPQHF. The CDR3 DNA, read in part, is TGTGCCAGCAGCCCCCAGGCGTCGGGCAATCAGCCC.

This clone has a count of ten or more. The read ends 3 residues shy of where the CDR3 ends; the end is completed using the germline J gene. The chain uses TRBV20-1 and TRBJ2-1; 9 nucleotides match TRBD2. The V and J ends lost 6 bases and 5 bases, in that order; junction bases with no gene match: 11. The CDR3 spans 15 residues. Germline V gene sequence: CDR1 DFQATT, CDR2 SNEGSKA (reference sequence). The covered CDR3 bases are TGCAGTGCCATAAGGGGGCTAGCGGGGAACAATGAG. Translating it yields CSAIRGLAGNNE. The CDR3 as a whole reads CSAIRGLAGNNEQFF.

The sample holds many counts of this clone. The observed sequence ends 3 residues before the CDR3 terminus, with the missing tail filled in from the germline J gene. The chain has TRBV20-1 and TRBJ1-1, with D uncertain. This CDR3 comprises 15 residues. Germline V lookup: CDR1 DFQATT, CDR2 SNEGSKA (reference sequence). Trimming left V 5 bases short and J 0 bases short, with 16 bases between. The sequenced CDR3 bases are TGCAGTGCTCGGCGGCGTTCCGCCCTGAACACTGAA. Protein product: CSARRRSALNTE. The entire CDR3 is CSARRRSALNTEAFF.

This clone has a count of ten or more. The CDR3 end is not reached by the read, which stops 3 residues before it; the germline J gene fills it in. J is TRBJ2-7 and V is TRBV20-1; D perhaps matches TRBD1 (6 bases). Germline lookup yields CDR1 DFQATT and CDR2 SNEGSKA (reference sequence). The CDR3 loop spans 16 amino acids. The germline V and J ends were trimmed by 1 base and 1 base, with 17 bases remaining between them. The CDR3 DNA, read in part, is TGCAGTGCTAGAGGATACAGGGTGTTGGGATCCTACGAG. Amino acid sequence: CSARGYRVLGSYE. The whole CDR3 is CSARGYRVLGSYEQYF.

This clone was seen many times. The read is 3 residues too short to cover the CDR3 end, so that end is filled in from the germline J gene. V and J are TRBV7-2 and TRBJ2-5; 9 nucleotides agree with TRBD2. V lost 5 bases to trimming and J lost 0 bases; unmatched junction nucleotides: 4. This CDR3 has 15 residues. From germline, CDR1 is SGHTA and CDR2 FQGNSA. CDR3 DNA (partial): TGTGCCAGCAGCCGAGTAGCGGGAGACCAAGAGACC. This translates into CASSRVAGDQET. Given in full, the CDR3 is CASSRVAGDQETQYF.

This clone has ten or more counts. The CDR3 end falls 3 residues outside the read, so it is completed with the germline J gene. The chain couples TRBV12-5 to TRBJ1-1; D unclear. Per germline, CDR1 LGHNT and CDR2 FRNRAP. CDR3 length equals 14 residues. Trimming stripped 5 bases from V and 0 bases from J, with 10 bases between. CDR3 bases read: TGTGCTAGTGGTCCAGAGTTTATGAACACTGAA. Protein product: CASGPEFMNTE. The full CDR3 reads CASGPEFMNTEAFF.

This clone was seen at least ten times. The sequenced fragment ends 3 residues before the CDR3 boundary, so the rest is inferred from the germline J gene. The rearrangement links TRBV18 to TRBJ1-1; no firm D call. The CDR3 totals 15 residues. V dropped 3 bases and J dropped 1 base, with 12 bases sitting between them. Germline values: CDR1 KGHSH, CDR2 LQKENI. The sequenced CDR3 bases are TGTGCCAGCTCACCCAAGAGGGTTGAGAACACTGAA. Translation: CASSPKRVENTE. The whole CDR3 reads CASSPKRVENTEAFF.

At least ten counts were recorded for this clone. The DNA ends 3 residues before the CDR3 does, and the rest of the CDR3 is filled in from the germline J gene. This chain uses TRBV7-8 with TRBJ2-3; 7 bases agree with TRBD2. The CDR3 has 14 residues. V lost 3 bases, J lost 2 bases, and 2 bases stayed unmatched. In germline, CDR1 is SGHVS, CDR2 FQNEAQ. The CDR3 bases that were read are TGTGCCAGCAGCTTCGGGGGGTACACAGATACG. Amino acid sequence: CASSFGGYTDT. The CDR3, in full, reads CASSFGGYTDTQYF.

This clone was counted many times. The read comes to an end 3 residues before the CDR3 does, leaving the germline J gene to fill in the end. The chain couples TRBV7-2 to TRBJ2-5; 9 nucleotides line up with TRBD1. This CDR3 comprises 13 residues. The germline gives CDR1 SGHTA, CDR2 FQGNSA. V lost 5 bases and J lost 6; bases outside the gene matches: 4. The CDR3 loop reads CASSRDRVQTQYF. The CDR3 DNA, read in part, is TGTGCCAGCAGCCGGGACAGGGTGCAGACC. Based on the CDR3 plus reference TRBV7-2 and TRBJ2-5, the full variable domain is GAGVSQSPSNKVTEKGKDVELRCDPISGHTALYWYRQSLGQGLEFLIYFQGNSAPDKSGLPSDRFSAERTGGSVSTLTIQRTQQEDSAVYLCASSRDRVQTQYFGPGTRLLVL.

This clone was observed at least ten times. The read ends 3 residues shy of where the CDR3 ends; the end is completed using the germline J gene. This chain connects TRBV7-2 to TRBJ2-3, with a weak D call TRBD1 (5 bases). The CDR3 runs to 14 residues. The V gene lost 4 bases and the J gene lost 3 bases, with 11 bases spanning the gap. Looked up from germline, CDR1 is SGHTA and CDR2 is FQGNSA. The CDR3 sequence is CASSSPGFTDTQYF. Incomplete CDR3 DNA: TGTGCCAGCAGCTCCCCAGGGTTTACAGATACG.

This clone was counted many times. CDR3 in amino acids: CASSWKRTGLRDEQFF. Incomplete CDR3 DNA: TGCGCCAGCAGTTGGAAACGGACAGGGTTGAGGGATGAG. The J gene is TRBJ2-1, the V gene TRBV5-1; the match to TRBD1 covers 8 bases. The sequenced fragment ends 3 residues before the CDR3 boundary, so the rest is inferred from the germline J gene. CDR1 is SGHRS, CDR2 YFSETQ, per germline. This CDR3 contains 16 residues. Losses at the gene ends were 5 bases for V and 8 bases for J; bases not matched to a gene: 15.

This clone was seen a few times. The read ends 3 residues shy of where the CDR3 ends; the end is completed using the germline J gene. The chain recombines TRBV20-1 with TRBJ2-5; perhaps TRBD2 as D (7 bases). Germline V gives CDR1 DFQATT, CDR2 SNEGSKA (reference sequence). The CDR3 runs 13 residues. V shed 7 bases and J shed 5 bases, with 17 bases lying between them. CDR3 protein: CSVPWGGGETQYF. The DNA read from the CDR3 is TGCAGTGTTCCTTGGGGGGGCGGGGAGACC.

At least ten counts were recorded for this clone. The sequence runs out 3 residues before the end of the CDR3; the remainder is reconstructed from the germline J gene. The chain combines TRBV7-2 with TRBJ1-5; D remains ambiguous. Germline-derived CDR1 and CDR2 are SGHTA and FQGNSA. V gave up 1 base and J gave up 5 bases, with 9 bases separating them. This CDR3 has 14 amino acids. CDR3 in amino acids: CASSLVSDYQPQHF. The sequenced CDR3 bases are TGTGCCAGCAGCTTAGTATCAGATTATCAGCCC.

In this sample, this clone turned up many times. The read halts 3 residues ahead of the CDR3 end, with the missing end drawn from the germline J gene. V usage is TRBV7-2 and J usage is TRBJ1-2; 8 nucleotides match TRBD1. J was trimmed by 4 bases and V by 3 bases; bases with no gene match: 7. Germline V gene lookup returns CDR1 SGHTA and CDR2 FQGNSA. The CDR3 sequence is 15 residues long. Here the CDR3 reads CASSFRTTGAYGYTF. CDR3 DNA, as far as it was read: TGTGCCAGCAGCTTCCGGACGACAGGGGCCTATGGC.

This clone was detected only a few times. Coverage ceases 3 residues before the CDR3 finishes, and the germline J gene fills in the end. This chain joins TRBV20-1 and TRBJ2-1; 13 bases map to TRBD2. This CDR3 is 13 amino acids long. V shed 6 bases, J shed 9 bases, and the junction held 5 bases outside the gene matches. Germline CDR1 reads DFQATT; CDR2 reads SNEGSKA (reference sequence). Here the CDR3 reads CSARTSGRGEQFF. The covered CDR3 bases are TGCAGTGCCCGGACTAGCGGGAGAGGTGAG.

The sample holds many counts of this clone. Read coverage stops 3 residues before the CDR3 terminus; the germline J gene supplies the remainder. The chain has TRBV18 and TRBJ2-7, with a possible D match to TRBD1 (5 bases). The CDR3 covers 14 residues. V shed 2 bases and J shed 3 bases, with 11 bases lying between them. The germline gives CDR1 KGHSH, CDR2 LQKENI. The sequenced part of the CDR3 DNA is TGTGCCAGCTCACCAAGGGGCCATGTCTACGAG. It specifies CASSPRGHVYE. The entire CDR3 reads CASSPRGHVYEQYF. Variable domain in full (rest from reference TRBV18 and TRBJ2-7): NAGVMQNPRHLVRRRGQEARLRCSPMKGHSHVYWYRQLPEEGLKFMVYLQKENIIDESGMPKERFSAEFPKEGPSILRIQQVVRGDSAAYFCASSPRGHVYEQYFGPGTRLTVT.

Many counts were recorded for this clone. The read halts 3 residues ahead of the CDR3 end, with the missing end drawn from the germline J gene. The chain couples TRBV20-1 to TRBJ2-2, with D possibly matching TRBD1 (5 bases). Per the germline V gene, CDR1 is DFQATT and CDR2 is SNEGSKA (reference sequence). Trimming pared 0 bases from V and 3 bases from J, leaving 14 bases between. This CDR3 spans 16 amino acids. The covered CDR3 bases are TGCAGTGCTAGAGATCGAGGCAGGGCACACACCGGGGAG. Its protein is CSARDRGRAHTGE. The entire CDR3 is CSARDRGRAHTGELFF.

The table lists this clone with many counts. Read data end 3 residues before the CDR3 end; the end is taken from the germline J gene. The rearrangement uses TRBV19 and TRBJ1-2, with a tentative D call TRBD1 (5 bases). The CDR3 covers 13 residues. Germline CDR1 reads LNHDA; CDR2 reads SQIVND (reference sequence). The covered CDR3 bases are TGTGCCAGTAGTACGGGGGGGAGGACCGGC. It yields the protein CASSTGGRTG. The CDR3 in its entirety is CASSTGGRTGYTF. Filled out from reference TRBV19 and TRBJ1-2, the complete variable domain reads DGGITQSPKYLFRKEGQNVTLSCEQNLNHDAMYWYRQDPGQGLRLIYYSQIVNDFQKGDIAEGYSVSREKKESFPLTVTSAQKNPTAFYLCASSTGGRTGYTFGSGTRLTVV.

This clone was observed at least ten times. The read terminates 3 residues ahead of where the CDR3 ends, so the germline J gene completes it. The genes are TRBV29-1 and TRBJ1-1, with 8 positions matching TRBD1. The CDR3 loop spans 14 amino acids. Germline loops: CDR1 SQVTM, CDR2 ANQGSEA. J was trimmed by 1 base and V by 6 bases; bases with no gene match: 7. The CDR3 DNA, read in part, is TGCAGCGTCGTTAACAGGGGGAAGAACACTGAA. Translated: CSVVNRGKNTE. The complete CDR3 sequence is CSVVNRGKNTEAFF.

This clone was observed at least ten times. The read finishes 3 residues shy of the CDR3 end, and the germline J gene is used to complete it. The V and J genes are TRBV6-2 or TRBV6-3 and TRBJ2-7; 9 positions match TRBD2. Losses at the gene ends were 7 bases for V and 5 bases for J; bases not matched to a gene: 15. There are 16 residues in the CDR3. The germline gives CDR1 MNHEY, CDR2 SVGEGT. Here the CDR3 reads CASIEREATDKNEQYF. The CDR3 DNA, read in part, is TGTGCCAGCATCGAGCGGGAGGCTACAGATAAAAACGAG.

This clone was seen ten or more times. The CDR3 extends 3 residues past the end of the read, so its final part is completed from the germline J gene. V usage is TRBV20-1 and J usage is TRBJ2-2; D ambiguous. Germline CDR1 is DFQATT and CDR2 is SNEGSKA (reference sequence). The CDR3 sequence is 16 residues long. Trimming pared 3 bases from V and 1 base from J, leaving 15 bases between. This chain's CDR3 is CSARPGALGNTGELFF. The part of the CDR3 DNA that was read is TGCAGTGCTAGGCCAGGCGCCTTGGGGAACACCGGGGAG.

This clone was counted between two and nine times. CDR3: CAVGDTNTGELFF. The sequenced CDR3 bases are TGTGCCGTGGGCGACACGAACACCGGGGAG. V usage is TRBV6-4 and J usage is TRBJ2-2; no firm D call. The read is 3 residues too short to cover the CDR3 end, so that end is filled in from the germline J gene. The CDR3 covers 13 residues. Trimming pared 11 bases from V and 0 bases from J, leaving 10 bases between. CDR1 MRHNA and CDR2 SNTAGT come from the germline V gene.

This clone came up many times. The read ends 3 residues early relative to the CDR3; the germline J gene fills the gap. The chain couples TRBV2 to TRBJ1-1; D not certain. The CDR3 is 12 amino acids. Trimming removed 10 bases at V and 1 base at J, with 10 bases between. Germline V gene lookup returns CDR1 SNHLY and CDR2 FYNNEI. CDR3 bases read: TGTGCCACTACGACACCGAACACTGAA. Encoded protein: CATTTPNTE. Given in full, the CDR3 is CATTTPNTEAFF. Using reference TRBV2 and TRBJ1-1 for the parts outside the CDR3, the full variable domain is EPEVTQTPSHQVTQMGQEVILRCVPISNHLYFYWYRQILGQKVEFLVSFYNNEISEKSEIFDDQFSVERPDGSNFTLKIRSTKLEDSAMYFCATTTPNTEAFFGQGTRLTVV.

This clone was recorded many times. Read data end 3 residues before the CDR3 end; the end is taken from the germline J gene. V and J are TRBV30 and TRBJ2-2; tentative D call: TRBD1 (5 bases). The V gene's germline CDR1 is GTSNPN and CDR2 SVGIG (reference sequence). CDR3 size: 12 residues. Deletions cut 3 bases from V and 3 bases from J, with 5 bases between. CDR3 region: CAWSRDTGELFF. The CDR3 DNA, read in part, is TGTGCCTGGAGCAGGGACACCGGGGAG.

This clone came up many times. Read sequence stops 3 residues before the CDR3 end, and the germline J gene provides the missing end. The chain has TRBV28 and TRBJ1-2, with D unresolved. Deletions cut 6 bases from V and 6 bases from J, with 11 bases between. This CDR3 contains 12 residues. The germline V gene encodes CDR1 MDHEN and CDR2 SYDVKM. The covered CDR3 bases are TGTGCCAGCAGCCCAGAAGGGCATGGC. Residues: CASSPEGHG. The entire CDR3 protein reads CASSPEGHGYTF.